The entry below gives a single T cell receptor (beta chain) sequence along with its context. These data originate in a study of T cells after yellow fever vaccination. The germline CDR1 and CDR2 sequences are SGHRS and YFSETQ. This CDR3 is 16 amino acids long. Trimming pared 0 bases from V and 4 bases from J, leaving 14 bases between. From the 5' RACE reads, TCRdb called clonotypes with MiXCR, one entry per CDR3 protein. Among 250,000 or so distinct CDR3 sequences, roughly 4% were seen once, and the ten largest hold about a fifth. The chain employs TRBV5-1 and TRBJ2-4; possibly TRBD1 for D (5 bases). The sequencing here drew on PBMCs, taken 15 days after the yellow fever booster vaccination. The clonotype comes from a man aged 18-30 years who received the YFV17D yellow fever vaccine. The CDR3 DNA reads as TGCGCCAGCAGCTTGGCTAGGGGAAGCAGTAAAAACATTCAGTACTTC. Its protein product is CASSLARGSSKNIQYF.